The 24 T cell receptor beta chains below all came from one sample that was sequenced in a study of T cells after yellow fever vaccination (dated by TCRdb to between 2017 and 2020). The treatment or condition label on this specimen signifies: live attenuated yellow fever vaccine strain. The method behind the library was 5' RACE. Sequencing took place on an Illumina HiSeq 2500. TCRdb reprocessing: public reads trimmed at Q25 with fastp, clones called with MiXCR, in-frame beta chains kept. Rows are unified per CDR3 protein, each entry keeping the most common DNA and genes. Here the sample has some 400,000 distinct CDR3 sequences; approximately 6% occur a single time. The leading ten clones occupy 14% to 15% of the sample. This specimen consisted of PBMCs, obtained 5 days after the yellow fever booster vaccination. These TCRs come from a man younger than 40 who received the YFV17D yellow fever vaccine.

This clonotype was detected a few times. This chain joins TRBV3-1 and TRBJ2-5; 10 positions agree with TRBD2. Germline V gene data show CDR1 as LGHDT and CDR2 as YNNKEL (reference sequence). This CDR3 has 16 amino acids. The ends lost 0 bases at V and 7 bases at J; junction bases unmatched: 8. CDR3 in amino acids: CASSQDRTSGVRTQYF. The CDR3 DNA reads TGTGCCAGCAGCCAAGATCGGACTAGCGGCGTTCGGACCCAGTACTTC.

The chain carries TRBV18 and TRBJ1-5; tentatively, D is TRBD1 (6 bases). The CDR3 extends over 15 amino acids. Germline V lookup: CDR1 KGHSH, CDR2 LQKENI. V shed 2 bases and J shed 6 bases, with 14 bases lying between them. As DNA, the CDR3 is TGTGCCAGCTCACCAGAACAGGGTCACGTTCAGCCCCAGCATTTT. It encodes CASSPEQGHVQPQHF.

This clonotype was recorded a few times. The V gene is TRBV3-1, the J gene TRBJ2-5, with TRBD2 matching over 10 bases. The CDR3 is 16 amino acids. Losses at the gene ends were 3 bases for V and 5 bases for J; bases not matched to a gene: 9. Germline V gene data show CDR1 as LGHDT and CDR2 as YNNKEL (reference sequence). The CDR3 sequence is CASSQTSLAGVETQYF. The CDR3 DNA reads as TGTGCCAGCAGCCAGACCTCCCTAGCGGGAGTGGAGACCCAGTACTTC.

This clonotype was counted ten times or more. The CDR3 nucleotides are TGTGCCAGCAGCTTCTTGAACACCGGGGAGCTGTTTTTT. It specifies CASSFLNTGELFF. The V gene is TRBV11-2, the J gene TRBJ2-2; D remains unclear. Germline V gives CDR1 SGHAT, CDR2 FQNNGV. V lost 3 bases and J 1 base, leaving 3 bases between the germline ends. This CDR3 region has 13 residues.

There are many counts of this clonotype. The chain carries TRBV5-5 and TRBJ1-1; 7 bases agree with TRBD1. CDR3 size: 15 residues. In germline, CDR1 is SGHKS, CDR2 YYEKEE (reference sequence). J lost 0 bases, V lost 3 bases, and 5 bases had no gene match. The CDR3 protein is CASSSSTGMNTEAFF. In DNA form, the CDR3 reads TGTGCCAGCAGCTCCTCGACAGGGATGAACACTGAAGCTTTCTTT. The full variable domain, rest sourced from reference TRBV5-5 and TRBJ1-1, is DAGVTQSPTHLIKTRGQQVTLRCSPISGHKSVSWYQQVLGQGPQFIFQYYEKEERGRGNFPDRFSARQFPNYSSELNVNALLLGDSALYLCASSSSTGMNTEAFFGQGTRLTVV.

This clonotype was seen at least ten times. The V gene is TRBV12-3 or TRBV12-4, the J gene TRBJ2-7, with D perhaps assigned TRBD1 or TRBD2 (6 bases each). Trimming pared 3 bases from V and 4 bases from J, leaving 16 bases between. This CDR3 is 15 amino acids long. The CDR3 sequence is CASSFGGRTKYEQYF. In DNA form, the CDR3 reads TGTGCCAGCAGTTTTGGGGGGCGGACAAAGTACGAGCAGTACTTC.

In the case of this clonotype: Germline is not matched at one junction end, which may reflect a read error. The V and J genes are TRBV20-1 and TRBJ1-4, with 7 bases that match TRBD1. Looked up from germline, CDR1 is DFQATT and CDR2 is SNEGSKA (reference sequence). This CDR3 has 13 residues. This chain's CDR3 is CTARDRSNEKLFF. The DNA of the CDR3 is TGCACTGCTAGGGACAGAAGTAATGAAAAACTGTTTTTT.

At least ten counts were recorded for this clonotype. The genes are TRBV18 and TRBJ2-7, with a tentative D call TRBD1 (6 bases). The CDR3 is 19 amino acids. V was trimmed by 2 bases and J by 0 bases, leaving 23 bases between them. Germline values: CDR1 KGHSH, CDR2 LQKENI. CDR3 protein: CASSPGFFLSGTSSYEQYF. The CDR3, as DNA: TGTGCCAGCTCACCAGGGTTCTTCCTTTCCGGGACAAGCTCCTACGAGCAGTACTTC.

V is TRBV3-1 and J is TRBJ1-1; D is undetermined. The CDR3 is 14 residues long. Germline values: CDR1 LGHDT, CDR2 YNNKEL (reference sequence). With 6 bases removed from V and 0 bases from J, the gap between germline ends came to 11 bases. The CDR3 loop is CASREVGVNTEAFF. The CDR3 DNA is TGTGCCAGCAGAGAAGTAGGCGTGAACACTGAAGCTTTCTTT.

The chain joins TRBV5-3 to TRBJ2-3, with TRBD1 matching over 7 bases. TRBV5-3 counts as an open reading frame of uncertain function. The CDR3 extends over 16 amino acids. The V segment lost 0 bases and the J segment 4 bases; nucleotides outside the gene matches: 8. CDR3 amino acids: CARSLVGQDTADTQYF. The CDR3 DNA is TGTGCCAGAAGCTTGGTAGGACAGGATACAGCAGATACGCAGTATTTT.

In this sample, this clonotype turned up a few times. V is TRBV20-1 and J is TRBJ2-2; a possible D gene is TRBD1 (6 bases). The ends were cut back, 2 bases at V and 5 bases at J, with 12 bases in the middle. CDR3 length: 14 amino acids. Per the germline V gene, CDR1 is DFQATT and CDR2 is SNEGSKA (reference sequence). The CDR3 DNA reads as TGCAGTGCTAGAAAACAACAGGGAACCGGGGAGCTGTTTTTT. Its protein product is CSARKQQGTGELFF.

The table lists this clonotype with a few counts. The rearrangement links TRBV10-3 to TRBJ1-3, with a tentative D call TRBD1 (5 bases). V lost 1 base, J lost 0 bases, and 13 bases lay in between. Germline values: CDR1 ENHRY, CDR2 SYGVKD. The CDR3 is 17 amino acids. The CDR3 DNA reads TGTGCCATCAGTGAGTACCAGGGACGTAACTCTGGAAACACCATATATTTT. Protein: CAISEYQGRNSGNTIYF.

A few counts support this clonotype. This chain links TRBV29-1 with TRBJ2-5; no clear D gene. Trimming removed 1 base at V and 3 bases at J, with 12 bases between. This CDR3 has 14 residues. Germline lookup yields CDR1 SQVTM and CDR2 ANQGSEA. The CDR3 sequence: CSVEGGTLKETQYF. CDR3 coding DNA: TGCAGCGTTGAAGGAGGCACACTAAAAGAGACCCAGTACTTC.

The rearrangement joins TRBV7-9 to TRBJ2-7, with a weak D call TRBD1 (5 bases). Germline CDR1 SEHNR, CDR2 FQNEAQ (reference sequence). The CDR3 length is 14 residues. The V end lost 5 bases, the J end lost 5 bases, and 16 bases lay between the germline ends. CDR3 nucleotide sequence: TGTGCCAGCAGCCTAACTCAGGGATCCCACGAGCAGTACTTC. Translated, it gives CASSLTQGSHEQYF.

This clonotype was seen ten or more times. This chain joins TRBV7-2 and TRBJ1-2, with TRBD1 as a possible D gene (5 bases). Germline V gene sequence: CDR1 SGHTA, CDR2 FQGNSA. CDR3 length: 13 residues. The V end lost 1 base, the J end lost 6 bases, and 9 bases lay between the germline ends. Here the CDR3 DNA reads TGTGCCAGCAGCTTAGAAGCAGGGAATGGCTACACCTTC. Protein: CASSLEAGNGYTF.

This clonotype was counted a few times. The chain carries TRBV7-3 and TRBJ2-3, with TRBD2 matching over 7 bases. Germline values: CDR1 SGHTA, CDR2 FQGTGA. This CDR3 has 15 residues. V lost 0 bases to trimming and J lost 4 bases; unmatched junction nucleotides: 4. The CDR3 here is CASSLTPTSADTQYF. The CDR3 coding sequence is TGTGCCAGCAGCTTAACTCCAACTAGCGCAGATACGCAGTATTTT. Filled out from reference TRBV7-3 and TRBJ2-3, the complete variable domain reads GAGVSQTPSNKVTEKGKYVELRCDPISGHTALYWYRQSLGQGPEFLIYFQGTGAADDSGLPNDRFFAVRPEGSVSTLKIQRTERGDSAVYLCASSLTPTSADTQYFGPGTRLTVL.

The chain has TRBV20-1 and TRBJ2-1; 10 bases align to TRBD2. With V trimmed by 5 bases and J by 0 bases, 10 bases remained unmatched. This CDR3 has 17 amino acids. Per germline, CDR1 DFQATT and CDR2 SNEGSKA (reference sequence). The CDR3 here is CSAESASGRSSYNEQFF. The CDR3 DNA reads TGCAGTGCTGAATCGGCTAGCGGGAGAAGCTCCTACAATGAGCAGTTCTTC.

This clonotype has only a few counts. The chain couples TRBV7-2 to TRBJ2-7; D may be TRBD2 (5 bases). The V and J ends lost 1 base and 2 bases respectively, with 12 bases between them. This CDR3 contains 15 residues. Looked up from germline, CDR1 is SGHTA and CDR2 is FQGNSA. The CDR3 region is CASSLGGDGTYEQYF. The CDR3 region has the DNA TGTGCCAGCAGCTTAGGTGGTGACGGGACCTACGAGCAGTACTTC.

This clonotype came up a few times. This sequence joins TRBV10-3 and TRBJ2-6; 8 bases fit TRBD1. The V gene end was trimmed by 2 bases and the J gene end by 3 bases; junction bases not matched to a gene: 6. The germline V gene encodes CDR1 ENHRY and CDR2 SYGVKD. This CDR3 is built from 17 residues. CDR3 sequence: CAISEVQGVGGANVLTF. CDR3 bases: TGTGCCATCAGTGAGGTACAGGGGGTTGGTGGGGCCAACGTCCTGACTTTC.

Points on this clonotype: A clone one base away is much larger, so this may be a read error. The rearrangement links TRBV4-3 to TRBJ2-1; 9 nucleotides align to TRBD2. Per the germline V gene, CDR1 is LGHNA and CDR2 is YSLEER. The CDR3 length is 18 residues. CDR3 DNA sequence: TGCGCCAGCAGCCAGGGGTCAGGGCTAGCGGGAAACAGGGATGATCAGTTCTTC. Residues: CASSQGSGLAGNRDDQFF.

In its sample, this clonotype was seen a few times. The chain couples TRBV14 to TRBJ2-1, with 13 bases lining up with TRBD2. Germline V lookup: CDR1 SGHDN, CDR2 FVKESK. The CDR3 contains 15 residues. J lost 10 bases, V lost 4 bases, and 7 bases had no gene match. CDR3 DNA: TGTGCCAGCAGCCTTGGACTAGCGGGAGTCACCGAGCAGTTCTTC. This codes for CASSLGLAGVTEQFF.

This clonotype showed up many times. The V and J genes are TRBV20-1 and TRBJ2-1; 7 nucleotides agree with TRBD1. Looked up from germline, CDR1 is DFQATT and CDR2 is SNEGSKA (reference sequence). Trimming took 3 bases from V and 10 from J; bases not matched to a gene: 6. This CDR3 is built from 12 residues. CDR3 loop: CSASYRGDEQFF. Here the CDR3 DNA reads TGCAGTGCTAGTTACAGGGGTGACGAGCAGTTCTTC.

The chain uses TRBV28 and TRBJ1-2; 9 bases agree with TRBD1. V dropped 6 bases and J dropped 4; count of bases not matched to a gene: 0. CDR1 and CDR2 (germline): MDHEN, SYDVKM. The CDR3 covers 12 residues. This CDR3 is CASRQGAYGYTF. The CDR3 nucleotides are TGTGCCAGCAGACAGGGGGCCTATGGCTACACCTTC.

About this clonotype: A junction boundary mismatches the germline segment, possibly from a read error. The CDR3 region has the DNA TGTGCCAGCAGTCATGCCGGCTACGAGCTGTACTTC. Translating it yields CASSHAGYELYF. This chain joins TRBV5-5 and TRBJ2-7; unclear D gene. CDR3 length: 12 amino acids. The germline V gene has CDR1 SGHKS and CDR2 YYEKEE (reference sequence).